These 9 T cell receptor beta chains came from one sample sequenced in a study of regulatory T cells in long-lasting Graves disease. Construction of the TCR beta libraries employed iRepertoire HTBI primers in conjunction with Arm-PCR of CDR3 regions. TCRdb used MiXCR to reprocess the multiplex PCR reads, holding one entry per CDR3 protein. In the table there are about 460,000 distinct CDR3 sequences, less than 25% of which are singletons. Noted time point: persistent/refractory GD, antithyroid drugs over 5 years with positive TRAb. Extracted RNA from PBMCs served as the source of the TCR library. Sequences were derived from peripheral blood mononuclear cells (PBMCs), sampled when the disease was refractory, from a patient treated with antithyroid drugs. The receptors were gathered from a female donor with Graves disease.

In its sample, this clonotype was seen many times. The V and J genes are TRBV28 and TRBJ1-2; D remains ambiguous. CDR3 length: 15 residues. The germline V gene has CDR1 MDHEN and CDR2 SYDVKM. The V and J ends lost 5 bases and 1 base respectively, with 14 bases between them. Here the CDR3 DNA reads TGTGCCAGCAGTCAGACGACCCCTTTTAACTATGGCTACACCTTC. Protein: CASSQTTPFNYGYTF.

This rearrangement joins TRBV30 to TRBJ2-1; 7 bases agree with TRBD2. This CDR3 comprises 15 residues. The V and J ends lost 4 bases and 5 bases, in that order; junction bases with no gene match: 11. Germline values: CDR1 GTSNPN, CDR2 SVGIG (reference sequence). The CDR3 DNA sequence: TGTGCCTGGACTAAAGGGAGGGGCGGCCACAATGAGCAGTTCTTC. Translating it yields CAWTKGRGGHNEQFF.

This clonotype has more than one count but fewer than ten. This chain connects TRBV7-9 to TRBJ2-2; D is unresolved. The CDR3 extends over 13 amino acids. Trimming removed 3 bases from V and 7 bases from J, with 9 bases in between. Germline CDR1 and CDR2: SEHNR and FQNEAQ (reference sequence). CDR3: CASSFEGHGELFF. CDR3 sequence (DNA): TGTGCCAGCAGCTTTGAAGGGCACGGGGAGCTGTTTTTT.

This clonotype was recorded many times. In DNA form, the CDR3 reads TGTGCCAGCAGCCCCAGGGGGACTCCTAAAGAGACCCAGTACTTC. It yields the protein CASSPRGTPKETQYF. The chain links TRBV6-1 to TRBJ2-5; the D gene is possibly TRBD1 (7 bases). The CDR3 contains 15 residues. Trimming stripped 6 bases from V and 3 bases from J, with 17 bases between. Germline V CDR1 and CDR2: MNHNS, SASEGT.

The chain couples TRBV20-1 to TRBJ2-7, with TRBD2 matching over 11 bases. CDR3 length: 14 amino acids. The V segment lost 1 base and the J segment 7 bases; nucleotides outside the gene matches: 6. The germline V gene encodes CDR1 DFQATT and CDR2 SNEGSKA (reference sequence). CDR3 nucleotide sequence: TGCAGTGCTAGAGTTAGCGGGGGGGCTCAAGAGCAGTACTTC. It yields the protein CSARVSGGAQEQYF.

The chain carries TRBV20-1 and TRBJ1-6, with D hard to call. Germline assignment: CDR1 DFQATT and CDR2 SNEGSKA (reference sequence). Trimming took 3 bases from V and 10 from J, leaving 13 bases between them. The CDR3 sequence is 13 residues long. The chain's CDR3 is CSARSIRRSPLHF. The CDR3 nucleotides read TGCAGTGCTAGGTCGATCCGTAGGTCACCCCTCCACTTT.

The chain couples TRBV19 to TRBJ2-2; no definite D call. V was shortened by 6 bases and J by 0 bases, with 11 bases between the two germline ends. This CDR3 has 15 amino acids. In germline, CDR1 is LNHDA, CDR2 SQIVND (reference sequence). The CDR3 spells CASRSLTANTGELFF. The CDR3 bases are TGTGCCAGTAGGTCCTTGACGGCGAACACCGGGGAGCTGTTTTTT.

This chain uses TRBV6-1 with TRBJ1-1, with 7 bases lining up with TRBD1. The V gene's germline CDR1 is MNHNS and CDR2 SASEGT. The CDR3 extends over 14 amino acids. With 6 bases clipped from V and 5 bases from J, the junction kept 9 bases outside the gene matches. The CDR3 DNA follows: TGTGCCAGCAGCAGGACAGGAGTAGAAACTGAAGCTTTCTTT. As protein: CASSRTGVETEAFF.

CDR3 in DNA: TGTGCCAGCAGCCCTGCCGGGACGGGTAATGAGCAGTTCTTC. Translating it yields CASSPAGTGNEQFF. The chain employs TRBV27 and TRBJ2-1; D is perhaps TRBD1 or TRBD2 (5 bases each). The CDR3 runs to 14 residues. Trimming took 6 bases from V and 7 from J, leaving 16 bases between them. In germline, CDR1 is MNHEY, CDR2 SMNVEV (reference sequence).